The source of this T cell receptor beta chain is a study of blood T cell repertoires in COVID-19. Germline values: CDR1 SGHNT, CDR2 YYREEE (reference sequence). The CDR3 runs to 16 residues. Trimming shortened V by 4 bases and J by 3 bases, and 18 bases separated the two germline ends. Libraries were prepared by immunoSEQ multiplex PCR; TCRdb keeps only in-frame clonotypes and omits some of them. The data hold approximately 360,000 clones, with 80% to 85% observed a single time. The rearrangement uses TRBV5-4 and TRBJ2-3; TRBD1 is a possible D gene (7 bases). This clonotype was obtained from a woman aged 50 to 65 who had recovered from COVID-19. Sequenced input: PBMCs or T cells enriched from blood (not recorded which). CDR3 protein: CASSMGGQLVTDTQYF. The CDR3 nucleotides are TGTGCCAGCAGCATGGGGGGACAGTTAGTAACAGATACGCAGTATTTT.